The 20 T cell receptor beta chains in this list originate from one sample, sequenced in a study of blood T cell repertoires in COVID-19. Clones were read by immunoSEQ multiplex PCR, and TCRdb kept only the in-frame ones, dropping some. The sample lists just over 90,000 clones, 70% to 85% seen once, with more than 6.5% in the top ten. Material: peripheral blood. These receptors came from a man between 70 and 80 years old with acute or convalescent COVID-19.

The chain is built from TRBV30 and TRBJ1-1, with D tentatively TRBD1 (6 bases). The V end lost 5 bases, the J end lost 6 bases, and 19 bases lay between the germline ends. The CDR3 runs 14 residues. CDR1 is GTSNPN and CDR2 is SVGIG in the germline V gene (reference sequence). CDR3: CAWGRVFSGAEAFF. In nucleotides, the CDR3 is TGTGCCTGGGGGAGGGTATTCTCAGGGGCTGAAGCTTTCTTT.

CDR3 bases: TGTGCCAGCAGTGAAACGAGAATCCAAGAGACCCAGTACTTC. Translation: CASSETRIQETQYF. The V gene is TRBV2, the J gene TRBJ2-5; no clear D gene. Germline CDR1 reads SNHLY; CDR2 reads FYNNEI. Between the trimmed V and J ends, which lost 2 bases and 1 base, there was a span of 8 bases. The CDR3 is 14 amino acids.

This chain links TRBV7-6 with TRBJ1-4; D may be TRBD1 (5 bases). Germline V gene lookup returns CDR1 SGHVS and CDR2 FNYEAQ. With 0 bases removed from V and 0 bases from J, the gap between germline ends came to 11 bases. The CDR3 runs to 17 residues. CDR3 protein: CASSLAEGFATNEKLFF. The CDR3 coding sequence is TGTGCCAGCAGCTTAGCGGAGGGGTTTGCAACTAATGAAAAACTGTTTTTT. Complete variable domain (other parts from reference TRBV7-6 and TRBJ1-4): GAGVSQSPRYKVTKRGQDVALRCDPISGHVSLYWYRQALGQGPEFLTYFNYEAQQDKSGLPNDRFSAERPEGSISTLTIQRTEQRDSAMYRCASSLAEGFATNEKLFFGSGTQLSVL.

The rearrangement joins TRBV7-2 to TRBJ2-5; weak D call: TRBD2 (5 bases). Trimming took 4 bases from V and 4 from J, leaving 16 bases between them. Germline CDR1 SGHTA, CDR2 FQGNSA. This CDR3 is built from 15 residues. The CDR3 sequence is CASSSDGPRGETQYF. In nucleotides, the CDR3 is TGTGCCAGCAGCTCTGACGGGCCCCGGGGAGAGACCCAGTACTTC.

The chain recombines TRBV21-1 with TRBJ1-6; the D segment call TRBD1 is taken from the table without a DNA check. TRBV21-1 is flagged as a pseudogene. The CDR3 spans 15 residues. The CDR3 loop reads CASRKTGNADSPLHF. The CDR3 DNA is TGTGCCAGCAGGAAGACAGGGAACGCGGATTCACCCCTCCACTTT.

The chain is built from TRBV6-1 and TRBJ1-1; D remains ambiguous. The length of the CDR3 is 12 residues. CDR1 MNHNS and CDR2 SASEGT come from the germline V gene. V lost 6 bases and J lost 2, with 7 bases in between. Here the CDR3 reads CASSTINTEAFF. The CDR3 coding sequence is TGTGCCAGCAGCACTATAAACACTGAAGCTTTCTTT.

The rearrangement links TRBV5-4 to TRBJ2-7, with a tentative D call TRBD2 (5 bases). Trimming took 4 bases from V and 1 from J, leaving 6 bases between them. The CDR3 consists of 12 residues. The germline CDR1 and CDR2 sequences are SGHNT and YYREEE (reference sequence). Here the CDR3 DNA reads TGTGCCAGCAGCCGGGATTCCTACGAGCAGTACTTC. As protein: CASSRDSYEQYF.

This clone was recorded only once. The rearrangement joins TRBV7-3 to TRBJ2-5, with TRBD1 as a possible D gene (5 bases). V was shortened by 2 bases and J by 5 bases, with 9 bases between the two germline ends. Germline CDR1 reads SGHTA; CDR2 reads FQGTGA. This CDR3 contains 13 residues. The CDR3 DNA reads TGTGCCAGCAGCTTAGCAGGGTGGGAGACCCAGTACTTC. This encodes CASSLAGWETQYF. The full variable domain, rest sourced from reference TRBV7-3 and TRBJ2-5, is GAGVSQTPSNKVTEKGKYVELRCDPISGHTALYWYRQSLGQGPEFLIYFQGTGAADDSGLPNDRFFAVRPEGSVSTLKIQRTERGDSAVYLCASSLAGWETQYFGPGTRLLVL.

The chain links TRBV24-1 to TRBJ2-2; no reliable D call. Looked up from germline, CDR1 is KGHDR and CDR2 is SFDVKD. This CDR3 comprises 16 residues. Between the trimmed V and J ends, which lost 1 base and 0 bases, there was a span of 8 bases. CDR3 nucleotides: TGTGCCACCAGTGATTTTGGGCTCTCGAACACCGGGGAGCTGTTTTTT. This translates into CATSDFGLSNTGELFF.

The chain recombines TRBV19 with TRBJ1-1; weak D call: TRBD1 (5 bases). From germline, CDR1 is LNHDA and CDR2 SQIVND (reference sequence). There are 15 residues in the CDR3. V shed 5 bases and J shed 3 bases, with 16 bases lying between them. CDR3 sequence: CASSGRAAGDTEAFF. The CDR3 bases are TGTGCCAGTAGTGGCCGGGCAGCGGGGGACACTGAAGCTTTCTTT.

V gene TRBV19 combines with J gene TRBJ2-3; 7 positions match TRBD1. There are 13 residues in the CDR3. The junction had 4 bases not matched to a gene; V was cut back by 7 bases and J by 3 bases. CDR1 is LNHDA, CDR2 SQIVND, per germline (reference sequence). Written as DNA, the CDR3 is TGTGCCAGTAAGAGGGGGCGGACAGATACGCAGTATTTT. Protein sequence: CASKRGRTDTQYF. The entire variable domain, with the rest obtained from reference TRBV19 and TRBJ2-3, is as follows: DGGITQSPKYLFRKEGQNVTLSCEQNLNHDAMYWYRQDPGQGLRLIYYSQIVNDFQKGDIAEGYSVSREKKESFPLTVTSAQKNPTAFYLCASKRGRTDTQYFGPGTRLTVL.

V is TRBV7-3 and J is TRBJ1-2; D is possibly TRBD1 (6 bases). Germline-derived CDR1 and CDR2 are SGHTA and FQGTGA. Between the trimmed V and J ends, which lost 4 bases and 8 bases, there was a span of 14 bases. This CDR3 contains 13 residues. CDR3 coding DNA: TGTGCCAGCAGCTCACAGGGAGGGGAAGGCTACACCTTC. It is translated as CASSSQGGEGYTF. Supplemented by reference TRBV7-3 and TRBJ1-2, the full variable domain reads GAGVSQTPSNKVTEKGKYVELRCDPISGHTALYWYRQSLGQGPEFLIYFQGTGAADDSGLPNDRFFAVRPEGSVSTLKIQRTERGDSAVYLCASSSQGGEGYTFGSGTRLTVV.

J is TRBJ2-7 and V is TRBV6-1, with TRBD1 as a possible D gene (6 bases). V was clipped by 2 bases and J by 6 bases, with 14 bases between them. From germline, CDR1 is MNHNS and CDR2 SASEGT. The CDR3 is 14 amino acids. The CDR3 here is CASSESGRGGEQYV. CDR3 sequence (DNA): TGTGCCAGCAGTGAAAGCGGCAGGGGTGGCGAGCAGTACGTC.

The sample holds a few counts of this clone. The chain combines TRBV10-3 with TRBJ1-1, with a weak D call TRBD1 (6 bases). The CDR3 extends over 14 amino acids. V lost 4 bases and J 0 bases, leaving 9 bases between the germline ends. Germline lookup yields CDR1 ENHRY and CDR2 SYGVKD. The CDR3 is CAISGRQVNTEAFF. CDR3 DNA: TGTGCCATCAGTGGTAGACAGGTGAACACTGAAGCTTTCTTT.

The chain has TRBV19 and TRBJ2-1, with a tentative D call TRBD1 (5 bases). The CDR3 sequence is 15 residues long. The germline V gene has CDR1 LNHDA and CDR2 SQIVND (reference sequence). Trimming took off 2 bases at V and 5 bases at J, with 13 bases between the two ends. The CDR3 DNA reads TGTGCCAGTAGTATAAAGGGGATAGTCCACAATGAGCAGTTCTTC. This encodes CASSIKGIVHNEQFF. Based on the CDR3 plus reference TRBV19 and TRBJ2-1, the full variable domain is DGGITQSPKYLFRKEGQNVTLSCEQNLNHDAMYWYRQDPGQGLRLIYYSQIVNDFQKGDIAEGYSVSREKKESFPLTVTSAQKNPTAFYLCASSIKGIVHNEQFFGPGTRLTVL.

This clone was seen only a few times. CDR3 nucleotide sequence: TGTGCCAGCAGTGAGAGGGATACGCAGTATTTT. Translating gives CASSERDTQYF. This chain links TRBV6-1 with TRBJ2-3, with D hard to call. V dropped 3 bases and J dropped 6 bases, with 4 bases sitting between them. CDR1 is MNHNS and CDR2 is SASEGT in the germline V gene. This CDR3 comprises 11 residues.

The rearrangement joins TRBV27 to TRBJ2-7, with 9 bases that match TRBD1. The CDR3 consists of 14 residues. The germline V gene encodes CDR1 MNHEY and CDR2 SMNVEV (reference sequence). J lost 3 bases, V lost 8 bases, and 8 bases had no gene match. Here the CDR3 reads CASRRGQGVYEQYF. The CDR3 DNA sequence: TGTGCCAGCCGGAGGGGACAGGGAGTCTACGAGCAGTACTTC.

The rearrangement uses TRBV11-3 and TRBJ1-1, with 7 bases identical to TRBD1. Trimming cost V 2 bases and J 5 bases; bases outside gene matches: 5. The CDR3 covers 14 residues. CDR1 is SGHNT and CDR2 is YENEEA in the germline V gene. The CDR3 region is CASSLYTGATEAFF. In nucleotides, the CDR3 is TGTGCCAGCAGCTTATATACAGGGGCTACTGAAGCTTTCTTT. The whole variable domain, remainder taken from reference TRBV11-3 and TRBJ1-1, is EAGVVQSPRYKIIEKKQPVAFWCNPISGHNTLYWYLQNLGQGPELLIRYENEEAVDDSQLPKDRFSAERLKGVDSTLKIQPAELGDSAVYLCASSLYTGATEAFFGQGTRLTVV.

The CDR3 DNA follows: TGTGCCAGCAAGGGAGCGAAGCGGGGACCCTACGAGCAGTACTTC. This sequence encodes CASKGAKRGPYEQYF. The V gene is TRBV6-5, the J gene TRBJ2-7; 7 nucleotides match TRBD2. This CDR3 has 15 residues. Germline assignment: CDR1 MNHEY and CDR2 SVGAGI. J gave up 2 bases and V 7 bases, and 11 bases lay outside the gene matches.

The chain combines TRBV11-2 with TRBJ2-3; TRBD2 aligns across 13 bases. The CDR3 spans 18 residues. Germline values: CDR1 SGHAT, CDR2 FQNNGV. The trim removed 4 bases at V and 2 bases at J, leaving 9 bases unmatched. The CDR3 here is CASSSRLAGGLYTDTQYF. CDR3 nucleotide sequence: TGTGCCAGCAGCTCGCGACTAGCGGGGGGCCTCTACACAGATACGCAGTATTTT.